The T cell receptor (beta chain) under discussion was sequenced for a study of technical replicates of blood from a handful of donors. Trimming cost V 3 bases and J 1 base; bases outside gene matches: 6. The CDR3 runs 16 residues. Per the germline V gene, CDR1 is SGHRS and CDR2 is YFSETQ. This table comes from immunoSEQ multiplex PCR, and its TCRdb copy is limited to in-frame clones, with some not included. The table has approximately 80,000 clones, roughly 98% seen once. The chain combines TRBV5-1 with TRBJ2-2; 7 bases match TRBD1. This clonotype originated in a human donor in good health. Sequences were obtained from T cells isolated from PBMCs. CDR3 region: CASSYRQGMNTGELFF. The CDR3 DNA follows: TGCGCCAGCAGCTATAGACAGGGAATGAACACCGGGGAGCTGTTTTTT.